Each of the 28 T cell receptor beta chains below was sequenced from the same sample in a study of cytomegalovirus exposure and HLA in healthy donors (dated by TCRdb to 2016 to 2017). The library came from the immunoSEQ multiplex PCR assay. A mixture of 60 forward primers for TCR Vbeta segments and 13 reverse primers for TCR Jbeta segments was used in the multiplex PCR. TCRdb carries this immuneACCESS record with in-frame sequences only. Its versions omit some clonotypes, under half of them owing to an unresolved V gene in the studies checked, with the rest unexplained. The sample table shows 60,000 to 80,000 clones, and approximately 75% are seen once. The ten largest clonotypes hold 5% to 7% of the sample. Sequencing was done on a sample of PBMCs. Receptors were obtained from a woman aged 30 to 39 in good health and CMV-seronegative.

This chain links TRBV28 with TRBJ1-1; D possibly corresponds to TRBD1 (5 bases). The CDR3 extends over 15 amino acids. Germline V CDR1 and CDR2: MDHEN, SYDVKM. V shed 6 bases and J shed 0 bases, with 14 bases lying between them. This chain's CDR3 is CASSDLDTMNTEAFF. In DNA, the CDR3 is TGTGCCAGCAGCGACCTGGACACTATGAACACTGAAGCTTTCTTT.

The chain combines TRBV28 with TRBJ2-4; 9 nucleotides agree with TRBD2. This CDR3 is 17 amino acids long. Trimming took 5 bases from V and 3 from J; bases not matched to a gene: 11. Germline V lookup: CDR1 MDHEN, CDR2 SYDVKM. CDR3 DNA sequence: TGTGCCAGCAGTCCCCGGGCGGGGGGGTTAGGCAAAAACATTCAGTACTTC. Amino acid sequence: CASSPRAGGLGKNIQYF.

The rearrangement links TRBV28 to TRBJ2-3; D possibly corresponds to TRBD1 (6 bases). Trimming cost V 7 bases and J 0 bases, with 14 bases left between them. This CDR3 is built from 15 residues. Germline V lookup: CDR1 MDHEN, CDR2 SYDVKM. CDR3 DNA: TGTGCCAGCACTCAAGCCGGACAGAGCACAGATACGCAGTATTTT. The encoded protein is CASTQAGQSTDTQYF.

This clone was found once. The V gene is TRBV7-3, the J gene TRBJ2-1; no definite D call. Germline V gene data show CDR1 as SGHTA and CDR2 as FQGTGA. The CDR3 spans 12 residues. The V end lost 0 bases, the J end lost 7 bases, and 4 bases lay between the germline ends. In DNA, the CDR3 is TGTGCCAGCAGCTTAACCGGGAATGAGCAGTTCTTC. It is translated as CASSLTGNEQFF.

This chain uses TRBV9 with TRBJ2-3; weak D call: TRBD2 (6 bases). V dropped 1 base and J dropped 2 bases, with 17 bases sitting between them. This CDR3 spans 17 amino acids. Per germline, CDR1 SGDLS and CDR2 YYNGEE. The CDR3 spells CASSVRDVRTTTDTQYF. CDR3 coding DNA: TGTGCCAGCAGCGTAAGGGATGTGAGGACTACCACAGATACGCAGTATTTT.

In this sample, this clone turned up once. The V gene is TRBV28, the J gene TRBJ1-5, with 9 bases fitting TRBD1. This CDR3 is 17 amino acids long. Per the germline V gene, CDR1 is MDHEN and CDR2 is SYDVKM. The V gene end was trimmed by 6 bases and the J gene end by 0 bases; junction bases not matched to a gene: 9. This CDR3 reads CASRRTGAVNSNQPQHF. In DNA, the CDR3 is TGTGCCAGCAGGCGGACAGGGGCCGTGAATAGCAATCAGCCCCAGCATTTT.

This chain uses TRBV4-1 with TRBJ2-7; 9 nucleotides agree with TRBD1. Unmatched junction bases numbered 5, after V lost 4 bases and J lost 1 base. CDR1 and CDR2 from the germline V gene are MGHRA and YSYEKL. The CDR3 is 15 residues long. The CDR3 DNA follows: TGCGCCAGCAGCCTAAACAGGGGGCGATCCTACGAGCAGTACTTC. It yields the protein CASSLNRGRSYEQYF.

Notes on this clone: Other DNA sequences in this specimen translate into the identical CDR3. The chain has TRBV27 and TRBJ1-1, with 7 bases that match TRBD1. The junction had 12 bases not matched to a gene; V was cut back by 3 bases and J by 5 bases. CDR1 is MNHEY, CDR2 SMNVEV, per germline (reference sequence). The CDR3 sequence is 16 residues long. DNA for the CDR3: TGTGCCAGCAGTTTGGGCTTAGGAGGGGGCAGGACTGAAGCTTTCTTT. Translating it yields CASSLGLGGGRTEAFF.

The chain recombines TRBV19 with TRBJ2-1, with TRBD2 identical over 8 bases. CDR1 is LNHDA and CDR2 is SQIVND in the germline V gene (reference sequence). This CDR3 has 16 residues. V trimming: 5 bases; J trimming: 6 bases; junction bases outside the gene matches: 12. The CDR3 bases are TGTGCCAGTAGTTCAACCGGGACTAGAGGTTTCAATGAGCAGTTCTTC. It yields the protein CASSSTGTRGFNEQFF. Full variable domain (remainder filled in from reference TRBV19 and TRBJ2-1): DGGITQSPKYLFRKEGQNVTLSCEQNLNHDAMYWYRQDPGQGLRLIYYSQIVNDFQKGDIAEGYSVSREKKESFPLTVTSAQKNPTAFYLCASSSTGTRGFNEQFFGPGTRLTVL.

This rearrangement joins TRBV2 to TRBJ1-2; 8 bases are shared with TRBD1. The CDR3 totals 15 residues. The germline CDR1 and CDR2 sequences are SNHLY and FYNNEI. J was trimmed by 8 bases and V by 5 bases; bases with no gene match: 13. CDR3 nucleotide sequence: TGTGCCAGCAGTCAGATCGACAGGGGATCGGTCGGCTACACCTTC. This translates into CASSQIDRGSVGYTF. The whole variable domain, filled in from reference TRBV2 and TRBJ1-2, reads EPEVTQTPSHQVTQMGQEVILRCVPISNHLYFYWYRQILGQKVEFLVSFYNNEISEKSEIFDDQFSVERPDGSNFTLKIRSTKLEDSAMYFCASSQIDRGSVGYTFGSGTRLTVV.

This sequence joins TRBV9 and TRBJ1-1, with 8 bases lining up with TRBD1. The germline V gene encodes CDR1 SGDLS and CDR2 YYNGEE. This CDR3 spans 13 amino acids. With V trimmed by 2 bases and J by 5 bases, 2 bases remained unmatched. This CDR3 is CASSVTGGTEAFF. The CDR3 DNA follows: TGTGCCAGCAGCGTCACAGGGGGGACTGAAGCTTTCTTT.

This clone was counted a few times. The rearrangement joins TRBV30 to TRBJ2-1, with 7 bases lining up with TRBD2. The CDR3 is made up of 14 amino acids. Looked up from germline, CDR1 is GTSNPN and CDR2 is SVGIG (reference sequence). J lost 0 bases, V lost 7 bases, and 6 bases had no gene match. CDR3 nucleotides: TGTGCCTCGACTACGGGAGGCTCCTACAATGAGCAGTTCTTC. Its protein is CASTTGGSYNEQFF.

The V gene is TRBV2, the J gene TRBJ2-1; 11 bases align to TRBD2. Germline V CDR1 and CDR2: SNHLY, FYNNEI. The V gene end was trimmed by 3 bases and the J gene end by 7 bases; junction bases not matched to a gene: 14. The CDR3 spans 18 residues. CDR3 sequence (DNA): TGTGCCAGCAGTGAGGGCAAACTAGCGGGAGCTCGCGTGAATGAGCAGTTCTTC. Amino acids: CASSEGKLAGARVNEQFF.

This clone was found a few times. The same CDR3 arises from other DNA sequences in this sample as well. J is TRBJ2-7 and V is TRBV29-1, with D possibly being TRBD2 (5 bases). The CDR3 sequence is 15 residues long. Germline V gene lookup returns CDR1 SQVTM and CDR2 ANQGSEA. V shed 5 bases and J shed 2 bases, with 19 bases lying between them. The CDR3 DNA is TGCAGCGTTTTTTTCGAGGGAGAAACAGCCTACGAGCAGTACTTC. Protein product: CSVFFEGETAYEQYF.

This sequence joins TRBV7-2 and TRBJ1-5; D not resolved. The CDR3 loop spans 13 amino acids. With 2 bases removed from V and 1 base from J, the gap between germline ends came to 3 bases. Germline CDR1 and CDR2: SGHTA and FQGNSA. In nucleotides, the CDR3 is TGTGCCAGCAGCTTACTGAGCAATCAGCCCCAGCATTTT. It encodes CASSLLSNQPQHF.

The table lists this clone with a few counts. A clone one base away is much larger, so this may be a read error. The chain joins TRBV7-2 to TRBJ2-7, with 7 bases that match TRBD2. The J segment lost 6 bases and the V segment lost 3 bases, leaving 11 bases of the junction unmatched. Germline V gene sequence: CDR1 SGHTA, CDR2 FQGNSA. The CDR3 length is 15 residues. The CDR3 is CASSLAAGVLVEQYF. CDR3 sequence (DNA): TGTGCCAGCAGCTTGGCGGCGGGAGTACTAGTCGAGCAGTACTTC.

The chain carries TRBV7-8 and TRBJ1-5; D is ambiguous. V lost 1 base, J lost 5 bases, and 6 bases lay in between. Germline V gene sequence: CDR1 SGHVS, CDR2 FQNEAQ. This CDR3 spans 13 amino acids. The CDR3: CASSLERDQPQHF. CDR3 sequence (DNA): TGTGCCAGCAGCTTAGAGAGAGATCAGCCCCAGCATTTT.

This clone rates as medium-sized. The chain carries TRBV14 and TRBJ1-2; no firm D call. Trimming removed 0 bases from V and 6 bases from J, with 11 bases in between. Germline V lookup: CDR1 SGHDN, CDR2 FVKESK. CDR3 length equals 14 residues. The CDR3: CASSQDLEGNGYTF. The DNA of the CDR3 is TGTGCCAGCAGCCAAGACCTTGAGGGAAATGGCTACACCTTC.

V gene TRBV19 combines with J gene TRBJ2-3, with 12 positions matching TRBD2. The CDR3 loop spans 17 amino acids. Germline-derived CDR1 and CDR2 are LNHDA and SQIVND (reference sequence). Trimming took 5 bases from V and 3 from J; bases not matched to a gene: 9. Here the CDR3 reads CASSPGLAGGWTDTQYF. As DNA, the CDR3 is TGTGCCAGTAGTCCTGGCCTAGCGGGGGGGTGGACAGATACGCAGTATTTT.

The CDR3 DNA is TGTGCCAGCACCGGACAGGGGGCTCAGCCCCAGCATTTT. Translating gives CASTGQGAQPQHF. The chain joins TRBV6-6 to TRBJ1-5; 11 nucleotides match TRBD1. After removal of 7 bases from V and 6 bases from J, the junction contained 2 bases not matched to a gene. Per the germline V gene, CDR1 is MNHNY and CDR2 is SVGAGI (reference sequence). The CDR3 covers 13 residues.

This chain joins TRBV4-1 and TRBJ2-2; a possible D gene is TRBD2 (5 bases). CDR3 length: 15 residues. Trimming pared 3 bases from V and 2 bases from J, leaving 10 bases between. Germline V gene sequence: CDR1 MGHRA, CDR2 YSYEKL. The CDR3 sequence: CASSQPGLNTGELFF. The DNA of the CDR3 is TGCGCCAGCAGCCAGCCTGGACTCAACACCGGGGAGCTGTTTTTT.

The rearrangement joins TRBV30 to TRBJ2-1; D perhaps matches TRBD2 (6 bases). V lost 3 bases and J 6 bases, leaving 18 bases between the germline ends. The CDR3 has 15 amino acids. CDR1 and CDR2 (germline): GTSNPN, SVGIG (reference sequence). CDR3 sequence (DNA): TGTGCCTGGAGGGAGGGTCCCTCAACAGGCAATGAGCAGTTCTTC. Translating it yields CAWREGPSTGNEQFF. Supplemented by reference TRBV30 and TRBJ2-1, the full variable domain reads SQTIHQWPATLVQPVGSPLSLECTVEGTSNPNLYWYRQAAGRGLQLLFYSVGIGQISSEVPQNLSASRPQDRQFILSSKKLLLSDSGFYLCAWREGPSTGNEQFFGPGTRLTVL.

This chain uses TRBV4-3 with TRBJ2-2; TRBD1 matches at 8 bases. Germline loops: CDR1 LGHNA, CDR2 YSLEER. V was pared by 0 bases and J by 6 bases, with 6 bases of the junction left unmatched. The CDR3 covers 16 residues. The chain's CDR3 is CASSQEEQGAAGELFF. As DNA, the CDR3 is TGCGCCAGCAGCCAAGAGGAGCAGGGGGCGGCCGGGGAGCTGTTTTTT.

The gene calls are TRBV2 and TRBJ2-7; TRBD2 agrees at 8 bases. This CDR3 comprises 15 residues. Germline CDR1 is SNHLY and CDR2 is FYNNEI. The V segment lost 8 bases and the J segment 2 bases; nucleotides outside the gene matches: 11. The CDR3 here is CASLRVGLETYEQYF. DNA for the CDR3: TGTGCCAGCCTTAGAGTGGGACTAGAAACCTACGAGCAGTACTTC.

The rearrangement joins TRBV5-8 to TRBJ2-5; tentatively, D is TRBD1 (6 bases). V was pared by 0 bases and J by 2 bases, with 8 bases between. The CDR3 contains 14 residues. Germline V gene lookup returns CDR1 SGHTS and CDR2 YDEGEE. This CDR3 reads CASSLATGQETQYF. In DNA, the CDR3 is TGTGCCAGCAGCTTGGCAACAGGGCAAGAGACCCAGTACTTC.

The chain has TRBV15 and TRBJ2-1; a possible D gene is TRBD2 (7 bases). The V gene lost 1 base and the J gene lost 7 bases, with 14 bases spanning the gap. In germline, CDR1 is LNHNV, CDR2 YYDKDF (reference sequence). The CDR3 extends over 15 amino acids. Here the CDR3 DNA reads TGTGCCACCAGCAGAGTCGGCGGGGGCGGGAATGAGCAGTTCTTC. It encodes CATSRVGGGGNEQFF. The full variable domain, in which reference TRBV15 and TRBJ2-1 provide the parts outside the CDR3, is DAMVIQNPRYQVTQFGKPVTLSCSQTLNHNVMYWYQQKSSQAPKLLFHYYDKDFNNEADTPDNFQSRRPNTSFCFLDIRSPGLGDTAMYLCATSRVGGGGNEQFFGPGTRLTVL.

This chain joins TRBV5-1 and TRBJ2-5; 7 bases are shared with TRBD1. The V and J ends lost 4 bases and 5 bases, in that order; junction bases with no gene match: 14. The CDR3 runs 16 residues. Germline V gene sequence: CDR1 SGHRS, CDR2 YFSETQ. CDR3 sequence: CASSIRDSQGPETQYF. The CDR3 DNA sequence: TGCGCCAGCAGCATACGGGACAGCCAAGGGCCCGAGACCCAGTACTTC. The full variable domain, rest sourced from reference TRBV5-1 and TRBJ2-5, is KAGVTQTPRYLIKTRGQQVTLSCSPISGHRSVSWYQQTPGQGLQFLFEYFSETQRNKGNFPGRFSGRQFSNSRSEMNVSTLELGDSALYLCASSIRDSQGPETQYFGPGTRLLVL.

CDR3 region: CASSLRGTSGSIEQFF. In nucleotides, the CDR3 is TGTGCCAGCAGCTTGAGGGGAACTAGCGGGAGCATTGAGCAGTTCTTC. The rearrangement links TRBV5-6 to TRBJ2-1, with 11 positions matching TRBD2. The length of the CDR3 is 16 residues. Losses at the gene ends were 1 base for V and 9 bases for J; bases not matched to a gene: 9. Germline V gives CDR1 SGHDT, CDR2 YYEEEE.